This TCR beta chain comes out of a study of blood T cell repertoires in COVID-19. On the study more broadly: From the United States, Italy and Spain came samples of acute and convalescent COVID-19. PBMCs, B-cell-depleted T cells, or T cells provided the cDNA or gDNA that made up the material.

Original data processing: Amplifying reference gene primers gave estimates of nucleated cell counts. Generated by immunoSEQ multiplex PCR, the TCRdb table keeps only in-frame clones and is missing some. That table is the source of V, J and clone size, and D and trimming were worked out from the DNA. The sample contains around 250,000 clones, around 80% of which appear only once. This sequence originates from a woman aged 18-29 years with acute or convalescent COVID-19. Sequenced: peripheral blood.

CDR3 region: CASSQDVGSGVYNEQFF. CDR3 sequence (DNA): TGTGCCAGCAGCCAAGATGTCGGTAGCGGGGTTTACAATGAGCAGTTCTTC. The rearrangement uses TRBV3-1 (or the pseudogene TRBV3-2) and TRBJ2-1; TRBD2 matches at 8 bases. Per the germline V gene, CDR1 is LGHDT and CDR2 is YNNKEL (reference sequence). CDR3 length: 17 amino acids. Losses at the gene ends were 0 bases for V and 4 bases for J; bases not matched to a gene: 8.